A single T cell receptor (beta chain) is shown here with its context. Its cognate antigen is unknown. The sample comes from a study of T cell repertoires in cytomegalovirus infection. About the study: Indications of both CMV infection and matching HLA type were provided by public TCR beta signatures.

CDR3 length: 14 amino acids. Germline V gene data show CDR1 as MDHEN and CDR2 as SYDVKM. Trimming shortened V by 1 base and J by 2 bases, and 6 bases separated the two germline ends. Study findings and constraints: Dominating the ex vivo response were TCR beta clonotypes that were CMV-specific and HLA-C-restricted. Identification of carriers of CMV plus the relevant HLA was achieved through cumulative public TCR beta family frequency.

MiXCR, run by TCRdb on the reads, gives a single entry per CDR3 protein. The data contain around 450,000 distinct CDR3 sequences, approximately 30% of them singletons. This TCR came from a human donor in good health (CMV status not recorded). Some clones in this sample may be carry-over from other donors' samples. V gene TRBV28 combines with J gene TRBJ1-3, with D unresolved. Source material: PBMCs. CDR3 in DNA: TGTGCCAGCAGTTTATTCGGACCTGGAAACACCATATATTTT. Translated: CASSLFGPGNTIYF. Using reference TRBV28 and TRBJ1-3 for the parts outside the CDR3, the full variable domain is DVKVTQSSRYLVKRTGEKVFLECVQDMDHENMFWYRQDPGLGLRLIYFSYDVKMKEKGDIPEGYSVSREKKERFSLILESASTNQTSMYLCASSLFGPGNTIYFGEGSWLTVV.